This is a list of T cell receptor beta chains from one sample in a study of cytomegalovirus exposure and HLA in healthy donors. Assay: immunoSEQ multiplex PCR; the TCRdb copy retains only in-frame clones and omits some. Of about 170,000 clones listed, roughly 80% were seen once; the top ten hold around 4.1%. Sequencing was performed on PBMCs. The source of these receptors is a woman aged 45 to 65 in good health and CMV-seropositive. Each CDR3 is given with its conserved first and last residue. A D gene is named only where the DNA matches it firmly. The size of a clone is reported for some rows only, either as once, few or many, or as a class for expanded clones.

v_call	clone_size	d_call	j_call	cdr3_nt	cdr3_aa
TRBV7-8	-	-	TRBJ1-1	TGTGCCAGCAGCTTTACAGAAACGAACACTGAAGCTTTCTTT	CASSFTETNTEAFF
TRBV7-3	once	TRBD1	TRBJ1-1	TGTGCCAGCAGCCCCAGACAGGGGGTTGAAGCTTTCTTT	CASSPRQGVEAFF
TRBV5-1	-	TRBD1	TRBJ1-2	TGCGCCAGCAGCTTGGACAGGGGAGGTGGCTACACCTTC	CASSLDRGGGYTF
TRBV20-1	-	-	TRBJ2-3	TGCAGTGCCGGACAGTCAGATACGCAGTATTTT	CSAGQSDTQYF
TRBV7-2	-	-	TRBJ2-1	TGTGCCAGCAGCTTGGGCTCTCCCTCCTACAATGAGCAGTTCTTC	CASSLGSPSYNEQFF
TRBV5-1	-	-	TRBJ2-5	TGCGCCAGCAGCTCCCTAGAGGGTGGGGGGCAAGAGACCCAGTACTTC	CASSSLEGGGQETQYF
TRBV15	-	TRBD2	TRBJ2-7	TGTGCCACCCGGGAGGGCGGGGGCCCTATCTCCTACGAGCAGTACTTC	CATREGGGPISYEQYF
TRBV10-3	-	TRBD2	TRBJ2-5	TGTGCCATCAGTGAGCGGGTAGGGACTAGCGGGAGAGAGACCCAGTACTTC	CAISERVGTSGRETQYF
TRBV7-2	-	TRBD1	TRBJ2-3	TGTGCCAGCATCGACAGGGCGGATACGCAGTATTTT	CASIDRADTQYF
TRBV5-6	-	-	TRBJ2-7	TGTGCCAGCAGCTTGGTGGTAGGGGCATACGAGCAGTACTTC	CASSLVVGAYEQYF
TRBV7-6	few	TRBD1	TRBJ1-4	TGTGCCAGCAGCTTACGCCTACAGGGGGCTAATGAAAAACTGTTTTTT	CASSLRLQGANEKLFF
TRBV6-5	-	-	TRBJ2-7	TGTGCCAGCAGTTACCCCTCGGCTAGTCGGCAGCAGTACTTC	CASSYPSASRQQYF
TRBV6-5	-	TRBD1	TRBJ2-1	TGTGCCAGCAGTTCCGGACAGGGCTCCTACAATGAGCAGTTCTTC	CASSSGQGSYNEQFF
TRBV18	-	TRBD2	TRBJ2-3	TGTGCCAGCTCACCAATAGCGAGCGGGGTTAGCACAGATACGCAGTATTTT	CASSPIASGVSTDTQYF
TRBV28	-	TRBD1	TRBJ2-7	TGTGCCAGCAGTTTAATACAGGGGGGCCACGAGCAGTACTTC	CASSLIQGGHEQYF
TRBV2	-	TRBD2	TRBJ2-7	TGTGCCAGCAAACTAGCGGGCTCAAGCTCCTACGAGCAGTACTTC	CASKLAGSSSYEQYF
TRBV15	-	-	TRBJ1-2	TGTGCCACCAGCAGAGGGGGAGGGGACAACTATGGCTACACCTTC	CATSRGGGDNYGYTF
TRBV10-1	-	TRBD1	TRBJ2-5	TGCGCCAGCAGCGGGGACCCGGGACAGGGGGTAAAGCAGTACTTC	CASSGDPGQGVKQYF
TRBV5-1	-	-	TRBJ1-1	TGCGCCAGCAGCGATCAGGGTGGAACTGAAGCTTTCTTT	CASSDQGGTEAFF
TRBV7-2	-	-	TRBJ1-2	TGTGCCAGCAGCTTAGAAGTAGGAGGCCGGCGCGCGTATGGCTACACCTTC	CASSLEVGGRRAYGYTF
TRBV14	once	TRBD2	TRBJ2-3	TGTGCCAGCAGTCTCTACTGGACTAGCGGGGGGGGACCAGATACGCAGTATTTT	CASSLYWTSGGGPDTQYF
TRBV5-1	-	-	TRBJ2-6	TGCGCCAGCAGCCCTGACGGGGCTGGGGCCAACGTCCTGACTTTC	CASSPDGAGANVLTF
TRBV27	-	TRBD2	TRBJ2-1	TGTGCCAGCAGTTGGACTAGCGGGAGCTCCTACAATGAGCAGTTCTTC	CASSWTSGSSYNEQFF